The sequence of this T cell receptor (beta chain) was determined in a study of graft-versus-host responses after intestinal transplantation. Only a few counts were recorded for this clone. The data were produced by immunoSEQ multiplex PCR, yet TCRdb's version contains in-frame clones alone and is incomplete. The sample gives about 15,000 clones, around a third of which show up once; roughly 5% is in the top ten. The starting material was alloreactive CD4+ T cells from a mixed lymphocyte reaction culture, obtained before intestinal transplant. Subset meaning: CFSE-low proliferating T cells sorted from roughly six-day pre-transplant mixed lymphocyte reaction (GvH or HvG direction). The TCR sequence derives from a human patient who received an intestinal transplant.

In DNA form, the CDR3 reads TGTGCCAGCAGACTTCGACCGGGGACAGGGACTCTCAGATCCCTTTACGAGCAGTACTTC. It is translated as CASRLRPGTGTLRSLYEQYF. The chain employs TRBV28 and TRBJ2-7; 9 nucleotides match TRBD1. CDR3 length: 20 residues. From germline, CDR1 is MDHEN and CDR2 SYDVKM. V dropped 6 bases and J dropped 4; count of bases not matched to a gene: 25.